This entry is about one T cell receptor (beta chain). The data derive from a study of blood T cell repertoires in COVID-19. Study-level background: PBMCs, B-cell-depleted T cells, or T cells provided the cDNA or gDNA that made up the material.

The repertoire was sequenced with immunoSEQ multiplex PCR; TCRdb's copy has only in-frame clones and lacks some. The sample lists 30,000 or so clones, roughly four fifths seen once, with 40% to 50% in the top ten. The TCR was taken from a man older than 75 with active or convalescent COVID-19. Material for sequencing was peripheral blood.

CDR3 in DNA: TGTGCCAGCAGTCCAAGTAGAAGAGGGTCACCCCTCCACTTT. Its protein product is CASSPSRRGSPLHF. This chain connects TRBV2 to TRBJ1-6; D uncertain. V lost 5 bases, J lost 10 bases, and 15 bases lay in between. In germline, CDR1 is SNHLY, CDR2 FYNNEI. This CDR3 contains 14 residues.